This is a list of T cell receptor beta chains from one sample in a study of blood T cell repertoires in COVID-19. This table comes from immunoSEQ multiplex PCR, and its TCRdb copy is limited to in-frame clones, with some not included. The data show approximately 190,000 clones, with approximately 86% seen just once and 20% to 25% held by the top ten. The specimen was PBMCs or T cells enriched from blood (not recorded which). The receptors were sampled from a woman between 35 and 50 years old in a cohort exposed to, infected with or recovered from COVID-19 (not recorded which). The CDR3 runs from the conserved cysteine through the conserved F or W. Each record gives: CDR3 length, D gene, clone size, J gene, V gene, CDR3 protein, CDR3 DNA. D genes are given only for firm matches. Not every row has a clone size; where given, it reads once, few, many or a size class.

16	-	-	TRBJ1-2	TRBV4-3	CASSQEIYRAVHGYTF	TGCGCCAGCAGCCAAGAGATATACAGGGCTGTCCATGGCTACACCTTC
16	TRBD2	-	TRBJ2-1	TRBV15	CATSRDLAGGDNEQFF	TGTGCCACCAGCAGAGATTTGGCGGGGGGAGACAATGAGCAGTTCTTC
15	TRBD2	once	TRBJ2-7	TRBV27	CASRPRTSGSHEQYF	TGTGCCAGCAGACCCCGGACTAGCGGGAGCCACGAGCAGTACTTC
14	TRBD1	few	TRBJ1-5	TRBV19	CASRRAGGNQPQHF	TGTGCCAGTAGAAGGGCAGGGGGGAATCAGCCCCAGCATTTT
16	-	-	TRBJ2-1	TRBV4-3	CASSQDTASAYNEQFF	TGCGCCAGCAGCCAAGATACAGCTTCCGCCTACAATGAGCAGTTCTTC
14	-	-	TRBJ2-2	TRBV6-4	CASSSGRRAGELFF	TGTGCCAGCAGTTCGGGTAGGCGCGCCGGGGAGCTGTTTTTT
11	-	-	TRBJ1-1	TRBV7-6	CASSSLGEAFF	TGTGCCAGCAGCTCCCTCGGTGAAGCTTTCTTT
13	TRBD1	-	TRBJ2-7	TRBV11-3	CASNQGASYEQYF	TGTGCCAGCAATCAGGGGGCTAGCTACGAGCAGTACTTC
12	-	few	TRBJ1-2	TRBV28	CASADYSYGYTF	TGTGCCAGCGCCGACTACTCCTATGGCTACACCTTC
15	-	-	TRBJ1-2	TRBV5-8	CASSLDRQPGYGYTF	TGTGCCAGCAGCTTAGACAGGCAGCCCGGCTATGGCTACACCTTC